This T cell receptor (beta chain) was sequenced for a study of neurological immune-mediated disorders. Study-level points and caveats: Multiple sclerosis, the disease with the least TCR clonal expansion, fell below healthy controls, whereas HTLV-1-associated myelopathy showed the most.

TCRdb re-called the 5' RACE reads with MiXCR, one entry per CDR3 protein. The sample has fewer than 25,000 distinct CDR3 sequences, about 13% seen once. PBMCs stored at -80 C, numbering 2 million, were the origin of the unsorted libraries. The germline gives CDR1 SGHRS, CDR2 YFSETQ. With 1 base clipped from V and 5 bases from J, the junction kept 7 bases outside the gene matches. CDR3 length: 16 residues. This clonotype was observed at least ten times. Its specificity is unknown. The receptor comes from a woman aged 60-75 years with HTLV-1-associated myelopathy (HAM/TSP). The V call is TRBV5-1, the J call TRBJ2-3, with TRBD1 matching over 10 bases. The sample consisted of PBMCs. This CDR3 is CASSLLHRTGGDTQYF. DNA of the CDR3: TGCGCCAGCAGCTTGTTACATCGGACAGGGGGAGATACGCAGTATTTT.